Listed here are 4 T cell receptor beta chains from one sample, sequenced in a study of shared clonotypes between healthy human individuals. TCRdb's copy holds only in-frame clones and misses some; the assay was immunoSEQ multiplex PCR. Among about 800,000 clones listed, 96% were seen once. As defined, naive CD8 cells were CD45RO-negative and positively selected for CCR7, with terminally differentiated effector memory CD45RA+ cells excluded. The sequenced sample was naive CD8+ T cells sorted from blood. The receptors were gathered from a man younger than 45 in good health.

For the CDR3, the DNA is TGTGCCAGCAGTAGAGGTGGACTAGCGGGAGGATTTACAGATACGCAGTATTTT. This codes for CASSRGGLAGGFTDTQYF. This chain uses TRBV2 with TRBJ2-3; 14 bases are shared with TRBD2. The germline gives CDR1 SNHLY, CDR2 FYNNEI. The junction had 10 bases not matched to a gene; V was cut back by 5 bases and J by 3 bases. The CDR3 spans 18 residues. The full variable domain, in which reference TRBV2 and TRBJ2-3 provide the parts outside the CDR3, is EPEVTQTPSHQVTQMGQEVILRCVPISNHLYFYWYRQILGQKVEFLVSFYNNEISEKSEIFDDQFSVERPDGSNFTLKIRSTKLEDSAMYFCASSRGGLAGGFTDTQYFGPGTRLTVL.

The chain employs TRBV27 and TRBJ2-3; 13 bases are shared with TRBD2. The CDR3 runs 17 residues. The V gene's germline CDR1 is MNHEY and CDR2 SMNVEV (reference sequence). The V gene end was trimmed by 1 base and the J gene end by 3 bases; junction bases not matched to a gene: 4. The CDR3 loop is CASSLLLAGGGTDTQYF. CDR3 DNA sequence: TGTGCCAGCAGTTTATTACTAGCGGGAGGGGGGACAGATACGCAGTATTTT.

In nucleotides, the CDR3 is TGTGCCAGCAGTTTAATGCGGCAGGGGGGGTACGAGCAGTACTTC. Translating gives CASSLMRQGGYEQYF. The chain recombines TRBV27 with TRBJ2-7, with D perhaps assigned TRBD1 or TRBD2 (7 bases each). The germline V gene has CDR1 MNHEY and CDR2 SMNVEV (reference sequence). V lost 2 bases and J lost 4, with 15 bases in between. The CDR3 length is 15 residues.

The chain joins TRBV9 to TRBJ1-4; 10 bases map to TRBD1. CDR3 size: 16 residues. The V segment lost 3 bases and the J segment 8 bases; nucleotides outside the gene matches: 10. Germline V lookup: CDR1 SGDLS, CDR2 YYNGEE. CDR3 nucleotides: TGTGCCAGCAGCGCGACAGGGGGCGCAGGGCAAGAAAAACTGTTTTTT. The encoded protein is CASSATGGAGQEKLFF.